This T cell receptor beta chain was captured in a study of blood T cell repertoires in COVID-19. On the study more broadly: Samples representing acute and convalescent COVID-19 were sourced from the United States, Italy and Spain. PBMCs, B-cell-depleted T cells, or T cells provided the cDNA or gDNA that made up the material.

In the original processing: Amplification of reference gene primers provided the estimated nucleated cell counts. Method: immunoSEQ multiplex PCR; TCRdb's copy keeps in-frame clones and lacks some. Clone size and V and J calls were adopted from that table, with D and trimming inferred from the DNA. The sample lists around 130,000 clones; 80% to 85% were seen once. As for this clone: The same CDR3 also results from other DNA sequences found in this sample.

The CDR3 consists of 15 residues. CDR1 and CDR2 (germline): SGHRS, YFSETQ. V dropped 0 bases and J dropped 5 bases, with 13 bases sitting between them. The chain has TRBV5-1 and TRBJ2-3, with D possibly TRBD2 on 7 matching bases. This TCR derives from a woman between 25 and 40 years old who had recovered from COVID-19. The material sequenced was peripheral blood. CDR3 sequence (DNA): TGCGCCAGCAGCTTGGCGCGGGGGCGGGGAGATACGCAGTATTTT. As protein: CASSLARGRGDTQYF.